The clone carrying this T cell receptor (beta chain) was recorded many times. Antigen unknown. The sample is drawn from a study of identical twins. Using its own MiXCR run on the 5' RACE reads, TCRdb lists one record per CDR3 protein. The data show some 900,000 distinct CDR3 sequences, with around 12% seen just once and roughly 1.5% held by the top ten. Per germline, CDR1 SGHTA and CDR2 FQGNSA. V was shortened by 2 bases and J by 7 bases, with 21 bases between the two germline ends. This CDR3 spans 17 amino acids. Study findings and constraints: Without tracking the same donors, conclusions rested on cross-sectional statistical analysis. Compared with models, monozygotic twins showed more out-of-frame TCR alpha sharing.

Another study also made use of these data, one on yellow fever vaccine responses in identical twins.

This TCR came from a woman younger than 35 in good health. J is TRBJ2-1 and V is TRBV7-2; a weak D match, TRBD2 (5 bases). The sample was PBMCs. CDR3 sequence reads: CASSLHPLPDWANEQFF. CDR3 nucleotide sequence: TGTGCCAGCAGCTTACACCCCTTACCGGACTGGGCGAATGAGCAGTTCTTC.